One sample yielded the 27 T cell receptor beta chains listed below, sequenced in a study of cytomegalovirus exposure and HLA in healthy donors. Amplification used 60 Vbeta primers and 13 Jbeta primers. Some clones are missing from TCRdb's copy, which holds only in-frame ones; the method was immunoSEQ multiplex PCR. In the table there are around 200,000 clones, about 79% of which are singletons. Material: PBMCs. Every receptor here comes from a woman aged 50 to 60 in good health and CMV-seronegative.

V usage is TRBV7-9 and J usage is TRBJ1-2; 7 positions agree with TRBD1. Germline V gene data show CDR1 as SEHNR and CDR2 as FQNEAQ (reference sequence). The ends lost 4 bases at V and 5 bases at J; junction bases unmatched: 7. This CDR3 is built from 14 residues. CDR3 DNA: TGTGCCAGCAGCTCCAGACAGGGTCGATATGGCTACACCTTC. Translated, it gives CASSSRQGRYGYTF.

This clone has just a few counts. The chain is built from TRBV29-1 and TRBJ2-5, with D maybe TRBD2 (5 bases). Germline V gives CDR1 SQVTM, CDR2 ANQGSEA. The V end was cut by 7 bases, the J end by 2 bases, with 14 bases between. There are 13 residues in the CDR3. The DNA of the CDR3 is TGCAGCGCATCCGGGATCTATCAAGAGACCCAGTACTTC. It translates to CSASGIYQETQYF. The complete variable domain, with remaining parts taken from reference TRBV29-1 and TRBJ2-5, reads SAVISQKPSRDICQRGTSLTIQCQVDSQVTMMFWYRQQPGQSLTLIATANQGSEATYESGFVIDKFPISRPNLTFSTLTVSNMSPEDSSIYLCSASGIYQETQYFGPGTRLLVL.

To note about this clone: This sample includes further DNA sequences coding for the same CDR3. The chain recombines TRBV7-9 with TRBJ2-6, with D uncertain. CDR3 length equals 18 residues. The V gene lost 4 bases and the J gene lost 2 bases, with 18 bases spanning the gap. CDR1 SEHNR and CDR2 FQNEAQ come from the germline V gene (reference sequence). The CDR3 sequence is CASSSPNNGLTGANVLTF. Written as DNA, the CDR3 is TGTGCCAGCAGCTCCCCCAACAATGGCCTCACTGGGGCCAACGTCCTGACTTTC.

This clone was picked up a small number of times. This chain links TRBV29-1 with TRBJ1-1; no reliable D call. V was clipped by 8 bases and J by 1 base, with 11 bases between them. In germline, CDR1 is SQVTM, CDR2 ANQGSEA. The CDR3 is 12 residues long. The CDR3 nucleotides read TGCAGCTCGATCTCGGGGAACACTGAAGCTTTCTTT. Translation gives CSSISGNTEAFF.

J is TRBJ1-5 and V is TRBV9; 7 nucleotides agree with TRBD1. V lost 0 bases to trimming and J lost 7 bases; unmatched junction nucleotides: 7. This CDR3 contains 15 residues. Germline V gene sequence: CDR1 SGDLS, CDR2 YYNGEE. Written as DNA, the CDR3 is TGTGCCAGCAGCGTAGATGGTCAGGGGGGACAGCCCCAGCATTTT. Translated, it gives CASSVDGQGGQPQHF.

This clone is a singleton in its sample. The chain links TRBV15 to TRBJ2-1; D gene ambiguous. This CDR3 contains 13 residues. Germline CDR1 is LNHNV and CDR2 is YYDKDF (reference sequence). Trimming took 4 bases from V and 3 from J, leaving 7 bases between them. The CDR3 coding sequence is TGTGCCACCAGCATACAGATCTACAATGAGCAGTTCTTC. Protein product: CATSIQIYNEQFF.

The V and J genes are TRBV5-1 and TRBJ2-6, with TRBD1 identical over 8 bases. The V gene end was trimmed by 4 bases and the J gene end by 0 bases; junction bases not matched to a gene: 9. The CDR3 length is 18 residues. CDR1 and CDR2 from the germline V gene are SGHRS and YFSETQ. This chain's CDR3 is CASSPWTGQSSGANVLTF. The CDR3 bases are TGCGCCAGCAGCCCCTGGACAGGGCAGAGCTCTGGGGCCAACGTCCTGACTTTC.

The rearrangement links TRBV28 to TRBJ2-5; a possible D gene is TRBD1 (5 bases). The closer fit of TRBJ2-7 to the DNA end suggests the J call may be wrong. The CDR3 consists of 14 residues. CDR1 is MDHEN and CDR2 is SYDVKM in the germline V gene. In nucleotides, the CDR3 is TGTGCCAGCGGTGAGACAGTAAGCCTATACGAGCAGTACTTC. Residues: CASGETVSLYEQYF.

The V and J genes are TRBV4-3 and TRBJ1-5, with D uncertain. V dropped 0 bases and J dropped 1 base, with 7 bases sitting between them. The CDR3 has 15 amino acids. Germline V gene lookup returns CDR1 LGHNA and CDR2 YSLEER. CDR3 nucleotide sequence: TGCGCCAGCAGCCAAGATCGGGTGAGCAATCAGCCCCAGCATTTT. Amino acids: CASSQDRVSNQPQHF.

The rearrangement links TRBV5-1 to TRBJ2-1, with 12 positions matching TRBD1. CDR3 length: 17 residues. With 0 bases clipped from V and 4 bases from J, the junction kept 5 bases outside the gene matches. The germline V gene has CDR1 SGHRS and CDR2 YFSETQ. CDR3 amino acids: CASSLAGTGGAYNEQFF. The DNA for the CDR3 is TGCGCCAGCAGCTTGGCCGGGACAGGGGGCGCTTACAATGAGCAGTTCTTC.

The chain employs TRBV9 and TRBJ2-2, with 8 bases that match TRBD1. The CDR3 extends over 14 amino acids. Germline CDR1 SGDLS, CDR2 YYNGEE. The V gene end was trimmed by 3 bases and the J gene end by 4 bases; junction bases not matched to a gene: 2. The CDR3 here is CASSATGGTGELFF. The CDR3 nucleotides read TGTGCCAGCAGCGCAACAGGGGGCACCGGGGAGCTGTTTTTT.

The chain carries TRBV28 and TRBJ2-7, with 8 bases aligning to TRBD1. The CDR3 covers 14 residues. CDR1 MDHEN and CDR2 SYDVKM come from the germline V gene. Trimming took 5 bases from V and 0 from J; bases not matched to a gene: 3. The CDR3 DNA is TGTGCCAGCAGTCAAGGACAGGGCTCCTACGAGCAGTACTTC. Translation gives CASSQGQGSYEQYF.

This rearrangement joins TRBV7-3 to TRBJ1-3; D might be TRBD1 (6 bases). CDR1 is SGHTA and CDR2 is FQGTGA in the germline V gene. This CDR3 is built from 14 residues. Between the trimmed V and J ends, which lost 4 bases and 2 bases, there was a span of 9 bases. Written as DNA, the CDR3 is TGTGCCAGCAGCTCGGGACAACCTGGAAACACCATATATTTT. It yields the protein CASSSGQPGNTIYF.

The rearrangement links TRBV5-6 to TRBJ1-2; weak D call: TRBD1 (6 bases). The CDR3 runs 15 residues. Germline-derived CDR1 and CDR2 are SGHDT and YYEEEE. V was clipped by 6 bases and J by 4 bases, with 19 bases between them. The CDR3, as DNA: TGTGCCAGCAAAGAGTCCGGGGGGGCGGGCTATGGCTACACCTTC. Amino acids: CASKESGGAGYGYTF.

This clone was counted a few times. CDR3 nucleotides: TGCAGCGAGGCGGATGGCTACACCTTC. Its translation is CSEADGYTF. The rearrangement links TRBV29-1 to TRBJ1-2; no firm D call. Trimming shortened V by 7 bases and J by 6 bases, and 6 bases separated the two germline ends. This CDR3 is 9 amino acids long. CDR1 and CDR2 (germline): SQVTM, ANQGSEA.

This chain uses TRBV25-1 with TRBJ2-4, with TRBD1 matching 7 bases. The CDR3 runs 14 residues. CDR1 and CDR2 (germline): MGHDK, SYGVNS. V was clipped by 3 bases and J by 8 bases; unmatched bases: 7. The CDR3 loop reads CASSDLGQIDIQYF. The CDR3 coding sequence is TGTGCCAGCAGTGACCTGGGACAGATAGACATTCAGTACTTC. The variable domain in full, with the rest retrieved from reference TRBV25-1 and TRBJ2-4, is EADIYQTPRYLVIGTGKKITLECSQTMGHDKMYWYQQDPGMELHLIHYSYGVNSTEKGDLSSESTVSRIRTEHFPLTLESARPSHTSQYLCASSDLGQIDIQYFGAGTRLSVL.

J is TRBJ2-4 and V is TRBV11-2; 8 bases fit TRBD1. V shed 1 base and J 2 bases; nucleotides not matched to a gene: 7. Germline loops: CDR1 SGHAT, CDR2 FQNNGV. CDR3 length equals 17 residues. DNA of the CDR3: TGTGCCAGCAGCTTAGGCGGCAGGGGGCTTTCCAAAAACATTCAGTACTTC. This codes for CASSLGGRGLSKNIQYF.

This clone was picked up a small number of times. CDR3 sequence (DNA): TGTGCCAGCAGCCCCGGACAGGGTCTTTTCTCCGAGCAGTACTTC. This sequence encodes CASSPGQGLFSEQYF. The chain uses TRBV6-5 and TRBJ2-7; 8 bases align to TRBD1. CDR1 and CDR2 (germline): MNHEY, SVGAGI. V lost 6 bases to trimming and J lost 6 bases; unmatched junction nucleotides: 13. The CDR3 contains 15 residues.

The chain has TRBV28 and TRBJ2-3; D may be TRBD1 (7 bases). The CDR3 sequence is 15 residues long. Germline assignment: CDR1 MDHEN and CDR2 SYDVKM. V dropped 5 bases and J dropped 5 bases, with 17 bases sitting between them. The CDR3 DNA is TGTGCCAGCAGTCCCAGGGGGGCCTTGGGAGATACGCAGTATTTT. Protein: CASSPRGALGDTQYF.

This clone showed up just once. Other DNA sequences in this specimen translate into the identical CDR3. The chain links TRBV19 to TRBJ1-5; D possibly corresponds to TRBD1 (6 bases). Germline V gene data show CDR1 as LNHDA and CDR2 as SQIVND (reference sequence). Deletions cut 6 bases from V and 6 bases from J, with 12 bases between. The CDR3 is 13 amino acids. CDR3 loop: CASRQGLSQPQHF. The DNA of the CDR3 is TGTGCCAGTAGACAGGGTCTAAGTCAGCCCCAGCATTTT.

This sequence joins TRBV6-5 and TRBJ2-7, with 9 bases lining up with TRBD1. CDR3 length: 14 residues. CDR1 and CDR2 (germline): MNHEY, SVGAGI. The V and J ends lost 6 bases and 0 bases, in that order; junction bases with no gene match: 3. DNA of the CDR3: TGTGCCAGCAGCAGGACAGGGGCCTCCTACGAGCAGTACTTC. It translates to CASSRTGASYEQYF.

About this clone itself: The conserved phenylalanine or tryptophan is not found at the CDR3 terminus, so this likely reflects a read error. The chain recombines TRBV30 with TRBJ1-2; tentative D call: TRBD1 (5 bases). The ends were cut back, 0 bases at V and 3 bases at J, with 17 bases in the middle. CDR3 size: 16 residues. Looked up from germline, CDR1 is GTSNPN and CDR2 is SVGIG (reference sequence). CDR3 bases: TGTGCCTGGAGTGTATCGTTCGGGGGAAGGGACTATGGCTACACCCTC. Protein product: CAWSVSFGGRDYGYTL.

This clone was detected a few times. The DNA of the CDR3 is TGTGCCAGCAGCAAATTGAGAGCGGGGGGTTGGGACCAAGAGACCCAGTACTTC. This sequence encodes CASSKLRAGGWDQETQYF. The chain couples TRBV21-1 to TRBJ2-5; the table assigns TRBD2, which was not confirmed against the DNA. TRBV21-1 is a listed pseudogene. The CDR3 is 18 residues long.

This clone came up a few times. The V gene is TRBV15, the J gene TRBJ1-1; TRBD1 matches 8 bases. The germline V gene has CDR1 LNHNV and CDR2 YYDKDF (reference sequence). This CDR3 region has 16 residues. After removal of 3 bases from V and 4 bases from J, the junction contained 10 bases not matched to a gene. The CDR3 DNA is TGTGCCACCAGCAGTGCCGGGACAGGACTTATCACTGAAGCTTTCTTT. Translated: CATSSAGTGLITEAFF. Filled out from reference TRBV15 and TRBJ1-1, the complete variable domain reads DAMVIQNPRYQVTQFGKPVTLSCSQTLNHNVMYWYQQKSSQAPKLLFHYYDKDFNNEADTPDNFQSRRPNTSFCFLDIRSPGLGDTAMYLCATSSAGTGLITEAFFGQGTRLTVV.

In this sample, this clone turned up a few times. This sequence joins TRBV5-1 and TRBJ1-2; 7 bases align to TRBD1. The germline gives CDR1 SGHRS, CDR2 YFSETQ. The trim removed 2 bases at V and 2 bases at J, leaving 3 bases unmatched. The CDR3 consists of 14 residues. CDR3 residues: CASSFQDRNYGYTF. The DNA of the CDR3 is TGCGCCAGCAGCTTCCAGGACAGGAACTATGGCTACACCTTC.

The CDR3 DNA is TGTGCCAGCAGTTACTCAGGGGGGGCCGACGGCTATGGCTACACCTTC. Protein sequence: CASSYSGGADGYGYTF. The chain joins TRBV6-5 to TRBJ1-2; D is possibly TRBD1 (6 bases). Trimming took 0 bases from V and 4 from J, leaving 15 bases between them. CDR1 and CDR2 (germline): MNHEY, SVGAGI. The CDR3 loop spans 16 amino acids.

In DNA form, the CDR3 reads TGTGCCAGCAGCGTCGGACAGGGAAGAACTGAAGCTTTCTTT. This encodes CASSVGQGRTEAFF. The V gene is TRBV9, the J gene TRBJ1-1; TRBD1 aligns across 8 bases. Losses at the gene ends were 2 bases for V and 5 bases for J; bases not matched to a gene: 5. The CDR3 is 14 amino acids. Germline CDR1 and CDR2: SGDLS and YYNGEE.